This is a list of T cell receptor beta chains from one sample in a study of neurological immune-mediated disorders. Via MiXCR, TCRdb re-called the 5' RACE reads, giving one row per CDR3 protein. The repertoire includes 45,000 or so distinct CDR3 sequences, just over 3% of them detected once, and more than 12% sits in the top ten. Sequencing was carried out using PBMCs. The receptors were gathered from a woman in her fifties or sixties with multiple sclerosis. CDR3s leave out the opening cysteine and the closing phenylalanine or tryptophan. A D gene is named only where the DNA matches it firmly.

>12|TRBJ1-2|TRBD1|TRBV5-1
ASSLAGTGDGYT
>13|TRBJ1-5|TRBD1|TRBV7-8
ASSLGQALNQPQH
>11|TRBJ2-1|TRBD2|TRBV20-1
SASGSGKDEQF
>10|TRBJ2-1|.|TRBV7-8
ASSTNYNEQF
>11|TRBJ1-1|.|TRBV5-5
ASRQQGTTEAF
>11|TRBJ2-3|.|TRBV7-2
ASTIGGADTQY
>13|TRBJ2-2|.|TRBV5-1
ASSLGGYNTGELF
>12|TRBJ1-2|.|TRBV5-1
ASSPTDGVYGYT
>11|TRBJ2-3|.|TRBV20-1
SAPWRGTDTQY
>14|TRBJ2-2|TRBD2|TRBV12-3/TRBV12-4
ASSFKLAANTGELF
>12|TRBJ1-1|.|TRBV12-3/TRBV12-4
ASSLGSLNTEAF
>12|TRBJ2-1|TRBD2|TRBV20-1
SAQTPGLVGEQF
>13|TRBJ2-1|TRBD2|TRBV9
ASSVGTSEYNEQF
>12|TRBJ1-1|.|TRBV10-3
AIKTDLFNTEAF
>13|TRBJ2-2|TRBD2|TRBV20-1
SASRSGMNTGELF
>13|TRBJ1-5|.|TRBV20-1
SARHGQLRDQPQH
>12|TRBJ2-1|.|TRBV20-1
SAPGIAEYNEQF
>11|TRBJ1-1|TRBD1|TRBV5-1
ASSLETGVEAF
>11|TRBJ2-5|.|TRBV20-1
SAGRDSQETQY
>10|TRBJ2-5|.|TRBV29-1
SVEDGQETQY
>12|TRBJ2-1|TRBD2|TRBV20-1
SARSGSSYNEQF
>10|TRBJ2-1|.|TRBV28
AIHSSYNEQF
>12|TRBJ1-1|TRBD1|TRBV28
ASKPGQFHLEAF
>10|TRBJ2-3|.|TRBV5-6
ASSGRGDTQY
>16|TRBJ2-7|TRBD1|TRBV20-1
SARDNFKRGQGIYEQY
>11|TRBJ2-7|TRBD2|TRBV20-1
SASLAGAYEQY
>11|TRBJ2-6|.|TRBV29-1
SVGGIGANVLT
>12|TRBJ2-5|.|TRBV5-1
ASSLGPSPETQY
>12|TRBJ1-1|.|TRBV27
ASSPRAVGTEAF
>12|TRBJ2-7|.|TRBV4-2
ASSLSGRSYEQY
>13|TRBJ1-2|TRBD1|TRBV20-1
SASPAGGGNYGYT
>10|TRBJ2-3|.|TRBV20-1
SARGSTDTQY
>15|TRBJ1-2|.|TRBV20-1
SAPPGTPDSFGYGYT
>14|TRBJ2-7|TRBD2|TRBV9
ASSALPSGRIYEQY
>15|TRBJ1-2|.|TRBV5-1
ASSFRRLAGGDYGYT
>13|TRBJ2-1|TRBD2|TRBV20-1
SAPTWTSGNNEQF
>13|TRBJ1-5|.|TRBV5-1
ASSLEGSGNQPQH
>13|TRBJ2-1|TRBD1|TRBV5-1
ASSRGQGAWNEQF
>12|TRBJ2-1|TRBD2|TRBV7-6
ASIPGRGNNEQF
>13|TRBJ2-7|TRBD2|TRBV4-2
ASSQEAGESYEQY
>13|TRBJ2-7|.|TRBV20-1
SARVKGGVSYEQY
>17|TRBJ2-3|TRBD2|TRBV5-4
ASSLGLAGGLGGTDTQY
>12|TRBJ1-5|.|TRBV12-3/TRBV12-4
ASSLPSENQPQH
>13|TRBJ2-5|.|TRBV5-1
ASSLVGGSGETQY
>14|TRBJ2-7|TRBD1|TRBV6-5
ASSYAGTGGFREQY
>20|TRBJ2-2|TRBD2|TRBV7-2
ASRRSGSSGRVDRINTGELF
>11|TRBJ2-5|.|TRBV10-2
ASSEGSKSTQY
>11|TRBJ1-2|TRBD1|TRBV20-1
SATQGGVYGYT
>14|TRBJ2-3|.|TRBV7-2
ASSLVGPTEADTQY
>14|TRBJ2-1|TRBD2|TRBV20-1
SAGTSGGTSYNEQF
>15|TRBJ2-5|TRBD2|TRBV4-2
ASSRNIAGGEAETQY